The 9 T cell receptor beta chains in this list originate from one sample, sequenced in a study of post-analysis software for immune sequencing data. Study outcomes and limitations: When patients were compared with controls, roughly five TRBV segments were more frequent, TRBV5-6, TRBV5-1 and TRBV20-1 among them.

No cognate antigen is known for these TCRs. Prepared TCR beta cDNA libraries contained unique molecular identifiers. One entry per CDR3 protein, called by TCRdb with MiXCR from the PCR reads. The sample carries around 440,000 distinct CDR3 sequences, around 40% recorded once. The specimen sequenced was blood. These receptors originate from a girl aged 10 to 17 with multiple sclerosis.

The sample holds a few counts of this clonotype. The chain is built from TRBV20-1 and TRBJ2-1, with a tentative D call TRBD1 (6 bases). V was shortened by 5 bases and J by 7 bases, with 9 bases between the two germline ends. The CDR3 consists of 11 residues. Germline V gives CDR1 DFQATT, CDR2 SNEGSKA (reference sequence). The CDR3 nucleotides are TGCAGTGCTGGACAGTCGAATGAGCAGTTCTTC. Its protein product is CSAGQSNEQFF.

This clonotype showed up just a few times. This rearrangement joins TRBV4-1 to TRBJ2-4; perhaps D is TRBD1 or TRBD2 (5 bases each). The V gene lost 4 bases and the J gene lost 13 bases, with 17 bases spanning the gap. This CDR3 spans 13 amino acids. Germline CDR1 is MGHRA and CDR2 is YSYEKL. The CDR3 region is CASSLGPVGEQYF. CDR3 bases: TGCGCCAGCAGCCTGGGGCCAGTCGGGGAGCAGTACTTC.

The chain combines TRBV6-6 with TRBJ1-1; 8 bases are shared with TRBD1. In germline, CDR1 is MNHNY, CDR2 SVGAGI (reference sequence). The CDR3 consists of 16 residues. V shed 0 bases, J shed 5 bases, and the junction held 8 bases outside the gene matches. The CDR3 DNA sequence: TGTGCCAGCAGTTACTCGATTGGACAGGGCAGGACTGAAGCTTTCTTT. Its translation: CASSYSIGQGRTEAFF.

This clonotype was picked up a small number of times. This rearrangement joins TRBV20-1 to TRBJ2-5; D could derive from TRBD1 or TRBD2 (5 bases each). Germline V gives CDR1 DFQATT, CDR2 SNEGSKA (reference sequence). The CDR3 consists of 13 residues. With 0 bases removed from V and 5 bases from J, the gap between germline ends came to 10 bases. CDR3 coding DNA: TGCAGTGCTAGAGATGGGGGTCCCGAGACCCAGTACTTC. It translates to CSARDGGPETQYF.

The chain has TRBV6-5 and TRBJ1-5, with 8 bases fitting TRBD1. Germline lookup yields CDR1 MNHEY and CDR2 SVGAGI. The trim removed 6 bases at V and 2 bases at J, leaving 9 bases unmatched. The CDR3 extends over 16 amino acids. CDR3 sequence (DNA): TGTGCCAGCAGCCATTTCGGACAGGGAGGCAATCAGCCCCAGCATTTT. It encodes CASSHFGQGGNQPQHF.

The rearrangement links TRBV11-2 to TRBJ1-2; D is undetermined. Germline-derived CDR1 and CDR2 are SGHAT and FQNNGV. V was clipped by 5 bases and J by 8 bases, with 21 bases between them. CDR3 length: 15 amino acids. This chain's CDR3 is CASSLGFAEGSGYTF. CDR3 in DNA: TGTGCCAGCAGCCTGGGGTTCGCGGAGGGAAGCGGCTACACCTTC. The full variable domain, in which reference TRBV11-2 and TRBJ1-2 provide the parts outside the CDR3, is EAGVAQSPRYKIIEKRQSVAFWCNPISGHATLYWYQQILGQGPKLLIQFQNNGVVDDSQLPKDRFSAERLKGVDSTLKIQPAKLEDSAVYLCASSLGFAEGSGYTFGSGTRLTVV.

CDR3 sequence (DNA): TGTGCCAGCAGCTTGACAGGGGGCGGTGGAGATACGCAGTATTTT. The encoded protein is CASSLTGGGGDTQYF. The genes are TRBV7-2 and TRBJ2-3; the match to TRBD1 covers 10 bases. With V trimmed by 3 bases and J by 5 bases, 5 bases remained unmatched. Germline V lookup: CDR1 SGHTA, CDR2 FQGNSA. CDR3 length: 15 residues.

The chain links TRBV7-2 to TRBJ2-5; TRBD1 matches 7 bases. TRBJ2-7 matches the DNA end more closely, so the J call is doubtful. This CDR3 contains 13 residues. Germline lookup yields CDR1 SGHTA and CDR2 FQGNSA. CDR3 DNA: TGTGCCAGCAGCTACAGGGGTCCCGACGAGCAGTACTTC. Its protein product is CASSYRGPDEQYF.

V is TRBV5-1 and J is TRBJ2-3; D not certain. The CDR3 spans 15 residues. Germline values: CDR1 SGHRS, CDR2 YFSETQ. Trimming took 1 base from V and 2 from J, leaving 11 bases between them. CDR3: CASSLWGQPTDTQYF. In nucleotides, the CDR3 is TGCGCCAGCAGCTTGTGGGGTCAGCCCACAGATACGCAGTATTTT. The variable domain in full, completed from reference TRBV5-1 and TRBJ2-3, reads KAGVTQTPRYLIKTRGQQVTLSCSPISGHRSVSWYQQTPGQGLQFLFEYFSETQRNKGNFPGRFSGRQFSNSRSEMNVSTLELGDSALYLCASSLWGQPTDTQYFGPGTRLTVL.